The entry below gives a single T cell receptor (beta chain) sequence along with its context. What it recognizes is unknown. The sample is drawn from a study of Ad26.COV2.S vaccination and SARS-CoV-2 variants. For the study at large: Ad26.COV2.S arm of COV1001 included the donor. Findings of the study overall: Comparability of non-spike TCR breadth was observed across vaccine and placebo recipients. There was reportedly substantial breadth in spike-specific CD8+ and CD4+ T cell responses after vaccination.

The table came from immunoSEQ multiplex PCR; TCRdb's copy has only in-frame clones and leaves some out. The data hold approximately 360,000 clones, with approximately 83% observed a single time. Treatment here: over 15 received Ad26.COV2.S at low or high dose, single or two shots; about 5 received placebo; per-sample allocation not given. Sampling happened 63 days after the first vaccine or placebo injection. This CDR3 contains 15 residues. V lost 6 bases and J lost 4; bases outside the gene matches: 8. Germline lookup yields CDR1 MNHEY and CDR2 SVGAGI. The chain employs TRBV6-5 and TRBJ2-1; 8 nucleotides line up with TRBD1. This receptor was obtained from a person between 18 and 65 years old who received the Ad26.COV2.S COVID-19 vaccine or a placebo. The sequences come from peripheral blood, collected in a trial of Ad26.COV2.S vaccine versus placebo. CDR3 in DNA: TGTGCCAGCAGGCCCGACAGGGGAAATTACAATGAGCAGTTCTTC. This codes for CASRPDRGNYNEQFF.